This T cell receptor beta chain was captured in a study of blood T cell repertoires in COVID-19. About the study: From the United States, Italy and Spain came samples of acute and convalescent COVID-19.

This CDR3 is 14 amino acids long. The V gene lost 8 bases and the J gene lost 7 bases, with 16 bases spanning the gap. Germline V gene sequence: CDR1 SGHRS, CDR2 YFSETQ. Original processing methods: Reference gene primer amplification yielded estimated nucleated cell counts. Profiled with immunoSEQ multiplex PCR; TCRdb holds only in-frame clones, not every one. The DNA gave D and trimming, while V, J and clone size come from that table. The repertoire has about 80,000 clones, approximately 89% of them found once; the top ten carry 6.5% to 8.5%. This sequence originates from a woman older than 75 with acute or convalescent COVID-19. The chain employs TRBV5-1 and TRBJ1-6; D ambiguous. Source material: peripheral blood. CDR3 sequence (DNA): TGCGCCAGTACAAACCTGGGGAGGAATTCACCCCTCCACTTT. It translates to CASTNLGRNSPLHF. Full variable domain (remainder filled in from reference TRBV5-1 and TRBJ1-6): KAGVTQTPRYLIKTRGQQVTLSCSPISGHRSVSWYQQTPGQGLQFLFEYFSETQRNKGNFPGRFSGRQFSNSRSEMNVSTLELGDSALYLCASTNLGRNSPLHFGNGTRLTVT.